A few counts support the clone carrying this TCR beta chain. The source of the sample is a study of patients and donors after allogeneic stem cell transplantation. The germline gives CDR1 SGHAT, CDR2 FQDESV (reference sequence). This CDR3 spans 14 amino acids. Trimming took off 4 bases at V and 0 bases at J, with 9 bases between the two ends. MiXCR was run by TCRdb on the RT-PCR reads, yielding one entry per CDR3 protein. In the table there are under 200,000 distinct CDR3 sequences, 24% of which are singletons. Sequencing used blood, either unsorted or a sorted T cell fraction (not recorded which). The chain is built from TRBV11-1 and TRBJ1-1, with unresolved D. The source of this sequence is a human donor who was either an allogeneic HSCT recipient or a stem cell or donor lymphocyte infusion donor (not recorded which). It is not recorded whose cells these are; they may come from a transplant donor. Here the CDR3 DNA reads TGTGCCAGCAGCTCTCACCTACTGAACACTGAAGCTTTCTTT. Its protein product is CASSSHLLNTEAFF.